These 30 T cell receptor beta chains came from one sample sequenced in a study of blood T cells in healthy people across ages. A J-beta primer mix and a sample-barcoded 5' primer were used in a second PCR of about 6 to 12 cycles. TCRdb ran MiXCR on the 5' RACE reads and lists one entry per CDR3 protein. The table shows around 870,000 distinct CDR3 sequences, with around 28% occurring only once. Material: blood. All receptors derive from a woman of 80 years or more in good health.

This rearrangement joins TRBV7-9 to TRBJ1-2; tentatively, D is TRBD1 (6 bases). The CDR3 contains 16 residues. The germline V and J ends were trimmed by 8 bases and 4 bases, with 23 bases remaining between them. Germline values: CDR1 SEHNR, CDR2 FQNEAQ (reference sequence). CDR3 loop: CASATLGGGASYGYTF. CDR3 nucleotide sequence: TGTGCCAGCGCCACGTTAGGGGGGGGGGCGAGCTATGGCTACACCTTC.

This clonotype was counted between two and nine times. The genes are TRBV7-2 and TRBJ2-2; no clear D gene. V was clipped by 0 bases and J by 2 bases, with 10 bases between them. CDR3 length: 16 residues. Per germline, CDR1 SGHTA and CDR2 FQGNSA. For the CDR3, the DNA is TGTGCCAGCAGCTTAGCTGGGATAGGTAACACCGGGGAGCTGTTTTTT. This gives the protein CASSLAGIGNTGELFF. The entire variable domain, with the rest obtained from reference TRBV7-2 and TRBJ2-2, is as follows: GAGVSQSPSNKVTEKGKDVELRCDPISGHTALYWYRQSLGQGLEFLIYFQGNSAPDKSGLPSDRFSAERTGGSVSTLTIQRTQQEDSAVYLCASSLAGIGNTGELFFGEGSRLTVL.

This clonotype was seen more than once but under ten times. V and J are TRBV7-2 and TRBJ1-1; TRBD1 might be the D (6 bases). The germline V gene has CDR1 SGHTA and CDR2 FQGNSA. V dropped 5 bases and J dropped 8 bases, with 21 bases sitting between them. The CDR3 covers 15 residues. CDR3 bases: TGTGCCAGCAGCGCTCTATTGGCTGGGGGCGTAGAAGCTTTCTTT. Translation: CASSALLAGGVEAFF.

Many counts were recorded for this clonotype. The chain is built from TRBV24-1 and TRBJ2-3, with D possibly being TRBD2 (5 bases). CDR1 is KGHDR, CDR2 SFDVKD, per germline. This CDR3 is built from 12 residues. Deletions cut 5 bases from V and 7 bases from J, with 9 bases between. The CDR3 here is CATSGTGYTQYF. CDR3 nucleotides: TGTGCCACCAGTGGTACGGGGTATACGCAGTATTTT.

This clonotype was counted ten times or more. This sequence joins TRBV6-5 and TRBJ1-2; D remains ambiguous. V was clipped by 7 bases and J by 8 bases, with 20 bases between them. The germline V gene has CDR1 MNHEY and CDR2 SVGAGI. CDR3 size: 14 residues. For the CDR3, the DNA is TGTGCCAGCACCCCAACCTCCCTTGACAAGGGCTACACCTTC. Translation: CASTPTSLDKGYTF.

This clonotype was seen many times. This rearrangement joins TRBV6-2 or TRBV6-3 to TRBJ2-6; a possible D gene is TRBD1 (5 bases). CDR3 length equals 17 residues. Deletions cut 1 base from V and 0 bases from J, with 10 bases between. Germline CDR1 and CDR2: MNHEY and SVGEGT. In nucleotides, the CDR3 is TGTGCCAGCAGTTACTGGCAGGGTCGCTCTGGGGCCAACGTCCTGACTTTC. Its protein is CASSYWQGRSGANVLTF.

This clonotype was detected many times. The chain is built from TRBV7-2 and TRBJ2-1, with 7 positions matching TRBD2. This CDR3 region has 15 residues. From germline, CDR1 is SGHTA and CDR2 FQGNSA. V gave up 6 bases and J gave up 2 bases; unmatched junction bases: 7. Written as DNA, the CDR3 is TGTGCCAGCAGAATTTCCGGGACTACCTACAATGAGCAGTTCTTC. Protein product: CASRISGTTYNEQFF.

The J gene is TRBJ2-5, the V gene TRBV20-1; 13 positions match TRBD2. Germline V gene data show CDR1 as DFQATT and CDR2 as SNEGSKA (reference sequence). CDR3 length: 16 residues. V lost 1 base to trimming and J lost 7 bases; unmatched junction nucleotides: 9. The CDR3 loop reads CSARALRTSGGVTQYF. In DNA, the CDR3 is TGCAGTGCTAGAGCCCTCCGGACTAGCGGGGGTGTGACCCAGTACTTC.

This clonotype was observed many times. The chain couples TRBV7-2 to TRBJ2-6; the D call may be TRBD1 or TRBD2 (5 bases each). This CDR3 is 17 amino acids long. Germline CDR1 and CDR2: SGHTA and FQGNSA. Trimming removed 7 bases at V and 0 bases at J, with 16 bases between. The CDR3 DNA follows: TGTGCCAGCAACTCACTCGGTGGGGGCTCTGGGGCCAACGTCCTGACTTTC. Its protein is CASNSLGGGSGANVLTF.

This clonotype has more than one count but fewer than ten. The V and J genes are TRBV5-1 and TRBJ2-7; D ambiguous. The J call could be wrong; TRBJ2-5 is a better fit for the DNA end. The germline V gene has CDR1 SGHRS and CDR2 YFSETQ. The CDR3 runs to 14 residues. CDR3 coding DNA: TGCGCCAGCAGCTTGGCCACGTTCCAGGAGACCCAGTACTTC. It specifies CASSLATFQETQYF.

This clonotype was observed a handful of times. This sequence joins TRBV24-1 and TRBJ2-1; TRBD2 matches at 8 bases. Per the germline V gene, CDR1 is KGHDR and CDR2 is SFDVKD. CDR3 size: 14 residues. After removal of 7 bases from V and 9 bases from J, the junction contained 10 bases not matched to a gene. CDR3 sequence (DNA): TGTGCCACCAGCCGGGGGGGACCCAGATTTGAGCAGTTCTTC. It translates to CATSRGGPRFEQFF.

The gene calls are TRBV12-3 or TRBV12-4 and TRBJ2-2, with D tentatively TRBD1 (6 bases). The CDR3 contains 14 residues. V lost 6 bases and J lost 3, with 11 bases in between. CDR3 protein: CASRYRVDTGELFF. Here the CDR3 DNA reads TGTGCCAGCAGGTACAGGGTCGACACCGGGGAGCTGTTTTTT.

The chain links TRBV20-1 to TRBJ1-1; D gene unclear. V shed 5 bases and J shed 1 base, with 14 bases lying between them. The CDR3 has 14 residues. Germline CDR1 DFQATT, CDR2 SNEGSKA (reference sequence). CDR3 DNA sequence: TGCAGTGCTCCTCCCGTTGGGAAGAACACTGAAGCTTTCTTT. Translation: CSAPPVGKNTEAFF.

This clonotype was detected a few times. The CDR3 spells CATSATSGGTDTQYF. The CDR3 region has the DNA TGTGCCACCAGTGCGACTAGCGGGGGAACAGATACGCAGTATTTT. The rearrangement links TRBV24-1 to TRBJ2-3; TRBD2 matches 12 bases. The CDR3 has 15 residues. CDR1 KGHDR and CDR2 SFDVKD come from the germline V gene. The V gene end was trimmed by 5 bases and the J gene end by 3 bases; junction bases not matched to a gene: 2.

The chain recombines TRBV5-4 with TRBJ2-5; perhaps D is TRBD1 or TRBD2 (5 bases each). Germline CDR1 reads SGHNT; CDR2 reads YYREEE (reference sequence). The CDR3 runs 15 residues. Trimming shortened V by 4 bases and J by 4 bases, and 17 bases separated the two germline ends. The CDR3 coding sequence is TGTGCCAGCAGCATTAATTCAGGGACGGGAGAGACCCAGTACTTC. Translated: CASSINSGTGETQYF. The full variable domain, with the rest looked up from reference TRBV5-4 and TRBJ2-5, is ETGVTQSPTHLIKTRGQQVTLRCSSQSGHNTVSWYQQALGQGPQFIFQYYREEENGRGNFPPRFSGLQFPNYSSELNVNALELDDSALYLCASSINSGTGETQYFGPGTRLLVL.

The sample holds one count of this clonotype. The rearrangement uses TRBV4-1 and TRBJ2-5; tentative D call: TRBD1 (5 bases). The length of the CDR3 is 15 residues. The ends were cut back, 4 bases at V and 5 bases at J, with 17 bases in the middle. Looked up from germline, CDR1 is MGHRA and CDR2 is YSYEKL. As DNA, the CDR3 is TGCGCCAGCAGCCTCCCTGCTGCCAGGGTGGAGACCCAGTACTTC. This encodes CASSLPAARVETQYF.

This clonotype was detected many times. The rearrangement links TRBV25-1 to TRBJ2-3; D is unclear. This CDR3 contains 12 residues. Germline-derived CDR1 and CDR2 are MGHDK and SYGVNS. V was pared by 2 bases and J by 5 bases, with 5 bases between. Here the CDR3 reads CASSEQGDTQYF. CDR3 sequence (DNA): TGTGCCAGCAGTGAACAAGGAGATACGCAGTATTTT.

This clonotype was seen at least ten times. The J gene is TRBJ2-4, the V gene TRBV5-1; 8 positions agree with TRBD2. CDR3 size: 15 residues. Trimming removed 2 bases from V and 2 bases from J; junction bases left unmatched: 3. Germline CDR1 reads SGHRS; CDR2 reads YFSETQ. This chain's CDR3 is CASSLAGETKNIQYF. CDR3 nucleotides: TGCGCCAGCAGCTTAGCGGGGGAGACCAAAAACATTCAGTACTTC.

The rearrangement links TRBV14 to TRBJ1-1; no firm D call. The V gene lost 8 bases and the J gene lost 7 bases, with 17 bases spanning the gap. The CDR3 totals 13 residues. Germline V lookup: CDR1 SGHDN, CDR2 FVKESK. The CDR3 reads CASARGSPSEAFF. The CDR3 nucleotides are TGTGCCAGCGCCCGAGGAAGTCCTAGTGAAGCTTTCTTT.

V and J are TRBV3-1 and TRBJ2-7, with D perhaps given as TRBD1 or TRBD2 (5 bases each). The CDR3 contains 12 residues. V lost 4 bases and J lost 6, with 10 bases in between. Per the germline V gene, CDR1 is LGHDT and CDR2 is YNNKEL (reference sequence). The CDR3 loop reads CASSRGRSEQYF. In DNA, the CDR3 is TGTGCCAGCAGCCGGGGACGGTCCGAGCAGTACTTC.

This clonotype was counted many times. The chain's CDR3 is CSAGTGSREQYF. For the CDR3, the DNA is TGCAGTGCTGGGACCGGTTCTAGGGAGCAGTATTTT. The genes are TRBV20-1 and TRBJ2-3, with D possibly being TRBD1 or TRBD2 (5 bases each). Deletions cut 5 bases from V and 11 bases from J, with 17 bases between. Germline lookup yields CDR1 DFQATT and CDR2 SNEGSKA (reference sequence). The CDR3 is 12 residues long.

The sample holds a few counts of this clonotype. CDR3 in DNA: TGCAGTGCTAGAGGGACAGGGCTCAGCAATCAGCCCCAGCATTTT. It is translated as CSARGTGLSNQPQHF. The chain couples TRBV20-1 to TRBJ1-5; 8 positions match TRBD1. CDR1 and CDR2 (germline): DFQATT, SNEGSKA (reference sequence). The CDR3 is made up of 15 amino acids. The ends lost 1 base at V and 1 base at J; junction bases unmatched: 3.

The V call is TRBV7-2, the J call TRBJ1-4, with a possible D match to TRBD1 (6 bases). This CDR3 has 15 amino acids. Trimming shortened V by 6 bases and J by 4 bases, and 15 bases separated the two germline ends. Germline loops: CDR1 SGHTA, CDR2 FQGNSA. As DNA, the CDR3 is TGTGCCAGCAGTTCCTTCCAGGGGTTTAATGAAAAACTGTTTTTT. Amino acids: CASSSFQGFNEKLFF.

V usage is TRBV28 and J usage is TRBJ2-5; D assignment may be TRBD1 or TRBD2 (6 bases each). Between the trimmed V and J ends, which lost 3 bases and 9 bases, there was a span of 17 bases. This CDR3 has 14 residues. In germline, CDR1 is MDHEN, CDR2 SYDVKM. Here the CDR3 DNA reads TGTGCCAGCAGTTTCGGTGGGGGGCGTGAGGCCCAGTACTTC. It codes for CASSFGGGREAQYF.

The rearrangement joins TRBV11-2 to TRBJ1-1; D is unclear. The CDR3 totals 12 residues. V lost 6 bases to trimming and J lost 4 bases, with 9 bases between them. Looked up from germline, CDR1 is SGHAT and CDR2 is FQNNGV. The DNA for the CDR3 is TGTGCCAGCAGGTCGGCGAGCACTGAAGCTTTCTTT. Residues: CASRSASTEAFF.

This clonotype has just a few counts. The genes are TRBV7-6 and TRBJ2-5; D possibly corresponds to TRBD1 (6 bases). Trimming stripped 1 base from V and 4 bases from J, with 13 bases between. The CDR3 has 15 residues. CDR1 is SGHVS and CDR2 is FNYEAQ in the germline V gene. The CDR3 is CASSLGTVEGETQYF. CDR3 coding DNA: TGTGCCAGCAGCTTAGGGACAGTAGAAGGAGAGACCCAGTACTTC.

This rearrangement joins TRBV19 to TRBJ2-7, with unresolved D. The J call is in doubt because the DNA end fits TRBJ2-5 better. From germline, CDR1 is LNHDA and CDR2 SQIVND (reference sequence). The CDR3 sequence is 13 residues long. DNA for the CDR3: TGTGCCAGTAGTATGCAACAGAGAGAGACCCAGTACTTC. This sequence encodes CASSMQQRETQYF.

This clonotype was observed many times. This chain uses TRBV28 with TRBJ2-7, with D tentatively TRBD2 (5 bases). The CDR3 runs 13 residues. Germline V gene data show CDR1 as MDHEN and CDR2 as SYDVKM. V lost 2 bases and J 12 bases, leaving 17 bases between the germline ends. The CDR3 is CASSLIDGERTYF. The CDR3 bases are TGTGCCAGCAGTTTAATCGACGGGGAAAGGACGTACTTC.

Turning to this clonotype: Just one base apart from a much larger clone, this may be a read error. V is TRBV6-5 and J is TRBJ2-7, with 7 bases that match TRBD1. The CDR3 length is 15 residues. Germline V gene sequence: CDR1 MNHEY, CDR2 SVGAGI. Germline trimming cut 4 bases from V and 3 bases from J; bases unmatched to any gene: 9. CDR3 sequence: CASSLTWDSCYEQYF. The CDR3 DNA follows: TGTGCCAGCAGTTTAACCTGGGACAGCTGCTACGAGCAGTACTTC.

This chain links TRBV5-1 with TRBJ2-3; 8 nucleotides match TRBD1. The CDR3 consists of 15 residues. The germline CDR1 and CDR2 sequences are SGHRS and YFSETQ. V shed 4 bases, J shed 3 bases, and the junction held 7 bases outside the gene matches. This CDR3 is CASSVRGQVTDTQYF. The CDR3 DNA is TGCGCCAGCAGCGTCAGGGGGCAAGTGACAGATACGCAGTATTTT.